This entry features one T cell receptor (beta chain) sequence. No antigen is known for it. Sequenced by immunoSEQ multiplex PCR; TCRdb stores in-frame clones only, minus some. The sample includes roughly 89,000 clones, around nine tenths of them seen just once. This specimen comes from a study of graft-versus-host responses after intestinal transplantation. Overall study context: Multivisceral, liver-intestinal, or isolated intestinal grafts were transplanted into recipients. After anti-thymocyte globulin induction, recipients took tacrolimus and steroids for approximately three years.

Findings and limits, study-wide: Individuals who had graft-donor T cell macrochimerism had allografts that showed high graft-versus-host to host-versus-graft clonal ratios. Detection of GvH clones occurred in recipient marrow, and some had their first appearance in ileum or blood.

The clonotype was recovered from a human donor who received an intestinal transplant. Sequences were derived from unstimulated CD4+ T cells sorted from spleen or lymph node cells, sampled before intestinal transplant.

DNA of the CDR3: TGTGCCAGCAGTTTCGCGGTCCGCGGGAGGTCCTACGAGCAGTACTTC. Protein product: CASSFAVRGRSYEQYF. The V call is TRBV28, the J call TRBJ2-7, with TRBD2 matching 8 bases. In germline, CDR1 is MDHEN, CDR2 SYDVKM. The CDR3 contains 16 residues. The trim removed 3 bases at V and 1 base at J, leaving 8 bases unmatched.